The 28 T cell receptor beta chains below come from one sample, sequenced in a study of T cells in narcolepsy. Using immunoSEQ multiplex PCR, the repertoire was profiled, and TCRdb retains in-frame clones only, with some absent. The repertoire holds tens of thousands of clones, with more than 75% as singletons. Sequenced material: CD45RA- memory CD4+ T cells from PBMCs. The receptors were sampled from a human donor with narcolepsy.

The V call is TRBV5-1, the J call TRBJ2-5, with D possibly being TRBD1 or TRBD2 (5 bases each). The CDR3 is 15 amino acids. CDR1 and CDR2 (germline): SGHRS, YFSETQ. The ends were cut back, 3 bases at V and 4 bases at J, with 16 bases in the middle. The CDR3 reads CASSSQAGRVETQYF. In DNA, the CDR3 is TGCGCCAGCAGCTCCCAGGCGGGCAGGGTAGAGACCCAGTACTTC.

V is TRBV5-6 and J is TRBJ1-2; D is ambiguous. Germline assignment: CDR1 SGHDT and CDR2 YYEEEE. V was clipped by 5 bases and J by 4 bases, with 15 bases between them. The CDR3 is made up of 14 amino acids. CDR3 loop: CASSWASVGYGYTF. CDR3 sequence (DNA): TGTGCCAGCAGTTGGGCCTCGGTGGGCTATGGCTACACCTTC.

The CDR3 bases are TGTGCCAGCAGCCGCGCCAGGGGAAGTGGCTATGGCTACACCTTC. Amino acid sequence: CASSRARGSGYGYTF. V gene TRBV5-5 combines with J gene TRBJ1-2, with a tentative D call TRBD1 (6 bases). Trimming removed 4 bases at V and 4 bases at J, with 17 bases between. This CDR3 is built from 15 residues. Germline lookup yields CDR1 SGHKS and CDR2 YYEKEE (reference sequence).

The chain is built from TRBV30 and TRBJ2-3, with 12 bases aligning to TRBD2. The length of the CDR3 is 18 residues. Germline V gene lookup returns CDR1 GTSNPN and CDR2 SVGIG (reference sequence). Trimming took 2 bases from V and 4 from J; bases not matched to a gene: 13. Here the CDR3 reads CAWSSLAGGPGRPDTQYF. CDR3 bases: TGTGCCTGGAGTAGCCTAGCGGGGGGGCCGGGGAGGCCAGATACGCAGTATTTT.

V usage is TRBV7-2 and J usage is TRBJ2-4; D is tentatively TRBD1 or TRBD2 (6 bases each). Germline V CDR1 and CDR2: SGHTA, FQGNSA. The V and J ends lost 1 base and 1 base respectively, with 17 bases between them. CDR3 size: 18 residues. This CDR3 reads CASSLGGTGRRAKNIQYF. As DNA, the CDR3 is TGTGCCAGCAGCTTAGGAGGCACAGGGAGGAGGGCCAAAAACATTCAGTACTTC.

The V call is TRBV19, the J call TRBJ1-1, with 7 positions matching TRBD1. With 8 bases clipped from V and 4 bases from J, the junction kept 10 bases outside the gene matches. CDR1 is LNHDA, CDR2 SQIVND, per germline (reference sequence). The CDR3 totals 14 residues. The CDR3, as DNA: TGTGCCAGTGCGCACAGGGGTAGGGTCACTGAAGCTTTCTTT. It yields the protein CASAHRGRVTEAFF. Complete variable domain (other parts from reference TRBV19 and TRBJ1-1): DGGITQSPKYLFRKEGQNVTLSCEQNLNHDAMYWYRQDPGQGLRLIYYSQIVNDFQKGDIAEGYSVSREKKESFPLTVTSAQKNPTAFYLCASAHRGRVTEAFFGQGTRLTVV.

The chain combines TRBV7-6 with TRBJ2-1; D unclear. Trimming shortened V by 5 bases and J by 4 bases, and 15 bases separated the two germline ends. The germline CDR1 and CDR2 sequences are SGHVS and FNYEAQ. The CDR3 has 15 amino acids. The CDR3 nucleotides read TGTGCCAGCAGCGTATCAGCAAGGCTTTACAATGAGCAGTTCTTC. It codes for CASSVSARLYNEQFF.

This chain links TRBV27 with TRBJ2-7; TRBD2 agrees at 11 bases. Germline V CDR1 and CDR2: MNHEY, SMNVEV (reference sequence). The J segment lost 5 bases and the V segment lost 5 bases, leaving 14 bases of the junction unmatched. The CDR3 has 17 residues. The CDR3 reads CASSPRGSGRAFHEQYF. The CDR3 DNA follows: TGTGCCAGCAGTCCTCGAGGTAGCGGGAGGGCCTTCCACGAGCAGTACTTC.

This chain connects TRBV5-1 to TRBJ2-1; 11 bases line up with TRBD1. V lost 5 bases, J lost 6 bases, and 4 bases stayed unmatched. Germline V gives CDR1 SGHRS, CDR2 YFSETQ. The CDR3 spans 14 residues. CDR3 region: CASSPGTGGNEQFF. CDR3 nucleotide sequence: TGCGCCAGCAGTCCAGGGACAGGGGGCAATGAGCAGTTCTTC.

The V call is TRBV7-8, the J call TRBJ2-7, with D unresolved. Looked up from germline, CDR1 is SGHVS and CDR2 is FQNEAQ. This CDR3 is 15 amino acids long. Trimming cost V 0 bases and J 2 bases, with 11 bases left between them. The CDR3 bases are TGTGCCAGCAGCTTAGCGCGGCAACCTACCTACGAGCAGTACTTC. Protein sequence: CASSLARQPTYEQYF. The whole variable domain, filled in from reference TRBV7-8 and TRBJ2-7, reads GAGVSQSPRYKVAKRGQDVALRCDPISGHVSLFWYQQALGQGPEFLTYFQNEAQLDKSGLPSDRFFAERPEGSVSTLKIQRTQQEDSAVYLCASSLARQPTYEQYFGPGTRLTVT.

The J gene is TRBJ1-2, the V gene TRBV28; D is unclear. V gave up 6 bases and J gave up 7 bases, with 12 bases separating them. CDR3 size: 12 residues. The germline gives CDR1 MDHEN, CDR2 SYDVKM. CDR3 bases: TGTGCCAGCAGCTCAAATCTGAGTGGCTACACCTTC. It translates to CASSSNLSGYTF.

The J gene is TRBJ1-1, the V gene TRBV19; maybe TRBD1 (6 bases). This CDR3 has 13 amino acids. In germline, CDR1 is LNHDA, CDR2 SQIVND (reference sequence). Trimming stripped 6 bases from V and 3 bases from J, with 11 bases between. The CDR3 DNA follows: TGTGCCAGTAGGGACAGTCAGGACACTGAAGCTTTCTTT. Residues: CASRDSQDTEAFF.

This rearrangement joins TRBV28 to TRBJ2-7; either TRBD1 or TRBD2 may fit D (5 bases each). V was trimmed by 8 bases and J by 0 bases, leaving 11 bases between them. In germline, CDR1 is MDHEN, CDR2 SYDVKM. There are 13 residues in the CDR3. CDR3: CASRRDVSYEQYF. The DNA for the CDR3 is TGTGCCAGCCGTCGGGACGTCTCCTACGAGCAGTACTTC.

This chain uses TRBV11-2 with TRBJ2-5, with 8 bases that match TRBD1. Germline V CDR1 and CDR2: SGHAT, FQNNGV. There are 15 residues in the CDR3. Germline trimming cut 0 bases from V and 7 bases from J; bases unmatched to any gene: 7. The CDR3 DNA is TGTGCCAGCAGCTTAGACTACGGACAGGGTGGGACCCAGTACTTC. It specifies CASSLDYGQGGTQYF.

The chain links TRBV2 to TRBJ1-1, with D unresolved. CDR3 size: 13 residues. Germline V CDR1 and CDR2: SNHLY, FYNNEI. Trimming left V 4 bases short and J 4 bases short, with 10 bases between. This chain's CDR3 is CASSGEGGTEAFF. Written as DNA, the CDR3 is TGTGCCAGCAGTGGCGAGGGCGGCACTGAAGCTTTCTTT.

This sequence joins TRBV29-1 and TRBJ1-2, with TRBD1 matching 9 bases. V shed 0 bases, J shed 4 bases, and the junction held 9 bases outside the gene matches. The CDR3 consists of 16 residues. Per germline, CDR1 SQVTM and CDR2 ANQGSEA. The CDR3 sequence is CSVEDSGTGSSYGYTF. The CDR3 coding sequence is TGCAGCGTTGAAGATAGCGGGACAGGGTCGAGCTATGGCTACACCTTC.

The chain couples TRBV6-6 to TRBJ2-1, with 9 bases fitting TRBD1. The CDR3 loop spans 15 amino acids. The J segment lost 4 bases and the V segment lost 8 bases, leaving 9 bases of the junction unmatched. Germline assignment: CDR1 MNHNY and CDR2 SVGAGI (reference sequence). The CDR3 sequence is CASGLGQGLYNEQFF. The DNA for the CDR3 is TGTGCCAGCGGATTGGGACAGGGACTGTACAATGAGCAGTTCTTC.

The table lists this clone with a few counts. The gene calls are TRBV5-5 and TRBJ1-1; 7 nucleotides agree with TRBD1. V lost 4 bases, J lost 1 base, and 10 bases stayed unmatched. Germline CDR1 reads SGHKS; CDR2 reads YYEKEE (reference sequence). The length of the CDR3 is 16 residues. The chain's CDR3 is CASSPRFGTANTEAFF. As DNA, the CDR3 is TGTGCCAGCAGCCCGCGATTTGGGACAGCGAACACTGAAGCTTTCTTT.

The gene calls are TRBV7-2 and TRBJ1-1; D unclear. The CDR3 totals 14 residues. The V gene's germline CDR1 is SGHTA and CDR2 FQGNSA. Deletions cut 4 bases from V and 0 bases from J, with 9 bases between. The CDR3 DNA sequence: TGTGCCAGCAGCTCTCATCCCATGAACACTGAAGCTTTCTTT. Translating it yields CASSSHPMNTEAFF.

This chain joins TRBV9 and TRBJ2-5; 7 bases fit TRBD2. CDR1 is SGDLS and CDR2 is YYNGEE in the germline V gene. V was clipped by 0 bases and J by 5 bases; unmatched bases: 13. The CDR3 has 17 residues. Here the CDR3 reads CASSVAGYLAGDETQYF. The CDR3 DNA sequence: TGTGCCAGCAGCGTAGCTGGTTATTTAGCGGGCGATGAGACCCAGTACTTC.

This clone turned up a few times. The CDR3: CASSLGVGGETQYF. The CDR3 bases are TGTGCCAGCAGCTTAGGAGTCGGGGGGGAGACCCAGTACTTC. The rearrangement links TRBV7-6 to TRBJ2-5, with 7 bases lining up with TRBD2. Germline-derived CDR1 and CDR2 are SGHVS and FNYEAQ. The CDR3 is made up of 14 amino acids. Trimming at V came to 1 base and at J to 5 bases, leaving 4 bases not matched to a gene.

J is TRBJ1-3 and V is TRBV11-2; the D is unclear. This CDR3 comprises 15 residues. The V gene's germline CDR1 is SGHAT and CDR2 FQNNGV. V was pared by 1 base and J by 3 bases, with 10 bases between. The CDR3 nucleotides read TGTGCCAGCAGCTTAGGCGTAGGGCATGGAAACACCATATATTTT. This translates into CASSLGVGHGNTIYF.

This chain joins TRBV9 and TRBJ1-3, with D maybe TRBD1 (6 bases). The germline V gene has CDR1 SGDLS and CDR2 YYNGEE. This CDR3 comprises 17 residues. V lost 2 bases and J lost 0, with 15 bases in between. This CDR3 reads CASSVSGQTHSGNTIYF. CDR3 sequence (DNA): TGTGCCAGCAGCGTTTCTGGACAGACTCACTCTGGAAACACCATATATTTT. Together with reference TRBV9 and TRBJ1-3, the CDR3 gives the full variable domain: DSGVTQTPKHLITATGQRVTLRCSPRSGDLSVYWYQQSLDQGLQFLIQYYNGEERAKGNILERFSAQQFPDLHSELNLSSLELGDSALYFCASSVSGQTHSGNTIYFGEGSWLTVV.

V and J are TRBV5-8 and TRBJ1-1, with D unclear. Germline CDR1 reads SGHTS; CDR2 reads YDEGEE. With 4 bases removed from V and 5 bases from J, the gap between germline ends came to 18 bases. The CDR3 contains 15 residues. CDR3 sequence: CASSPYVPRGTEAFF. CDR3 nucleotide sequence: TGTGCCAGCAGCCCGTATGTGCCCCGAGGGACTGAAGCTTTCTTT.

This clone was seen a handful of times. V and J are TRBV27 and TRBJ1-1; D is perhaps TRBD1 (5 bases). Trimming removed 3 bases from V and 6 bases from J, with 14 bases in between. Germline assignment: CDR1 MNHEY and CDR2 SMNVEV (reference sequence). The CDR3 is made up of 14 amino acids. CDR3 amino acids: CASSLRRGDPEAFF. In nucleotides, the CDR3 is TGTGCCAGCAGTTTGAGGAGGGGAGACCCTGAAGCTTTCTTT.

This clone was observed a handful of times. The CDR3 sequence is CASSQGGRGNTIYF. DNA of the CDR3: TGTGCCAGCAGCCAAGGAGGGCGTGGAAACACCATATATTTT. The J gene is TRBJ1-3, the V gene TRBV14; D is uncertain. The V gene's germline CDR1 is SGHDN and CDR2 FVKESK. This CDR3 spans 14 amino acids. V shed 1 base and J shed 3 bases, with 7 bases lying between them.

The chain uses TRBV28 and TRBJ1-2, with 7 bases lining up with TRBD1. The CDR3 has 15 residues. Germline V gene data show CDR1 as MDHEN and CDR2 as SYDVKM. With 7 bases clipped from V and 4 bases from J, the junction kept 12 bases outside the gene matches. Here the CDR3 DNA reads TGTGCCAGCACCCTACTCCAGGGGGAGGGCTATGGCTACACCTTC. Translated: CASTLLQGEGYGYTF.

The chain recombines TRBV5-4 with TRBJ2-3; tentatively, D is TRBD2 (5 bases). Trimming stripped 6 bases from V and 3 bases from J, with 17 bases between. CDR1 and CDR2 from the germline V gene are SGHNT and YYREEE (reference sequence). CDR3 length: 15 residues. The CDR3 bases are TGTGCCAGCAATGAGGGCCTTTATCGGACAGATACGCAGTATTTT. Protein: CASNEGLYRTDTQYF.